This TCR beta chain was identified in a study of blood T cell repertoires in COVID-19. Study background: Acute and convalescent COVID-19 specimens originated in the United States, Italy and Spain.

The length of the CDR3 is 14 residues. V lost 7 bases and J lost 2, with 14 bases in between. Germline V gene sequence: CDR1 SGHTA, CDR2 FQGNSA. Followed over time, Seattle patients had been enrolled while infection was active. As processed by the authors: Estimates of nucleated cell counts were drawn from the amplification of reference gene primers. The assay was immunoSEQ multiplex PCR, and TCRdb's table has in-frame clones only and misses some. D and trimming were read from the DNA, whereas the V and J calls and clone size are those reported in that table. This table holds more than 300,000 clones, about 87% found once.

The material sequenced was peripheral blood. This TCR came from a woman in her 30s with COVID-19, enrolled during active disease. The chain has TRBV7-2 and TRBJ2-5; D is perhaps TRBD2 (5 bases). The CDR3 bases are TGTGCCAGCATCCCCGGGATATCGCAAGAGACCCAGTACTTC. Residues: CASIPGISQETQYF.